The 28 T cell receptor beta chains below come from one sample, sequenced in a study of blood T cell repertoires in COVID-19. Clones were sequenced by immunoSEQ multiplex PCR, and TCRdb holds only the in-frame ones, with some missing. The sample yields fewer than 200,000 clones, more than 70% seen once. The sample comprised peripheral blood. All receptors derive from a man in his forties with active or convalescent COVID-19.

The chain combines TRBV7-8 with TRBJ2-3, with a tentative D call TRBD2 (6 bases). Germline CDR1 is SGHVS and CDR2 is FQNEAQ. The CDR3 loop spans 14 amino acids. Deletions cut 6 bases from V and 3 bases from J, with 13 bases between. The CDR3 here is CASSRPGGTDTQYF. The DNA for the CDR3 is TGTGCCAGCAGTAGACCCGGAGGGACAGATACGCAGTATTTT.

Comment on this clone: Other DNA sequences from this sample encode an identical CDR3 as well. This chain uses TRBV7-2 with TRBJ1-1, with TRBD1 matching over 7 bases. V shed 1 base, J shed 1 base, and the junction held 0 bases outside the gene matches. The CDR3 runs 14 residues. CDR1 SGHTA and CDR2 FQGNSA come from the germline V gene. The CDR3 coding sequence is TGTGCCAGCAGCTTAGGACAGGGGAACACTGAAGCTTTCTTT. Translation: CASSLGQGNTEAFF.

CDR3 loop: CASSVSGTSANNEQFF. The CDR3 DNA is TGTGCCAGCAGCGTCAGTGGGACATCGGCAAACAATGAGCAGTTCTTC. This chain uses TRBV9 with TRBJ2-1; possible D gene TRBD1, 6 bases. The germline gives CDR1 SGDLS, CDR2 YYNGEE. V lost 2 bases, J lost 5 bases, and 17 bases lay in between. The CDR3 contains 16 residues. Full variable domain (remainder filled in from reference TRBV9 and TRBJ2-1): DSGVTQTPKHLITATGQRVTLRCSPRSGDLSVYWYQQSLDQGLQFLIQYYNGEERAKGNILERFSAQQFPDLHSELNLSSLELGDSALYFCASSVSGTSANNEQFFGPGTRLTVL.

The V and J genes are TRBV7-2 and TRBJ1-2, with TRBD1 identical over 7 bases. Trimming at V came to 5 bases and at J to 4 bases, leaving 7 bases not matched to a gene. From germline, CDR1 is SGHTA and CDR2 FQGNSA. This CDR3 contains 14 residues. CDR3 sequence: CASSPQTGLYGYTF. Written as DNA, the CDR3 is TGTGCCAGCAGCCCCCAGACAGGGCTCTATGGCTACACCTTC.

This clone occurred once. This chain joins TRBV28 and TRBJ2-7, with 7 positions matching TRBD1. Germline V gene data show CDR1 as MDHEN and CDR2 as SYDVKM. The CDR3 length is 14 residues. J lost 2 bases, V lost 10 bases, and 11 bases had no gene match. The CDR3 reads CAITPGDRAYEQYF. The CDR3 DNA is TGTGCCATCACCCCAGGAGACAGGGCCTACGAGCAGTACTTC.

The chain recombines TRBV27 with TRBJ1-1; D is unresolved. CDR3 length equals 13 residues. The V gene lost 7 bases and the J gene lost 4 bases, with 13 bases spanning the gap. Germline V gene lookup returns CDR1 MNHEY and CDR2 SMNVEV (reference sequence). CDR3 sequence: CASTLRLGTEAFF. In nucleotides, the CDR3 is TGTGCCAGCACCCTCCGACTGGGCACTGAAGCTTTCTTT.

In this sample, this clone turned up once. This chain connects TRBV2 to TRBJ1-5; no definite D call. The CDR3 runs 16 residues. Looked up from germline, CDR1 is SNHLY and CDR2 is FYNNEI. V lost 6 bases and J lost 2, with 17 bases in between. The CDR3, as DNA: TGTGCCAGCAGCAAGATGGGCCTGGTTGGCAATCAGCCCCAGCATTTT. It specifies CASSKMGLVGNQPQHF.

The V and J genes are TRBV5-1 and TRBJ2-7; TRBD1 agrees at 7 bases. CDR1 SGHRS and CDR2 YFSETQ come from the germline V gene. V shed 4 bases, J shed 4 bases, and the junction held 5 bases outside the gene matches. The CDR3 contains 13 residues. As DNA, the CDR3 is TGCGCCAGCAGCCAAGGGGGCGGATACGAGCAGTACTTC. Translated, it gives CASSQGGGYEQYF.

The chain has TRBV11-2 and TRBJ1-4, with a weak D call TRBD1 (6 bases). The CDR3 spans 16 residues. Germline V lookup: CDR1 SGHAT, CDR2 FQNNGV. Trimming shortened V by 5 bases and J by 4 bases, and 17 bases separated the two germline ends. CDR3: CASSQKPAGDNEKLFF. As DNA, the CDR3 is TGTGCCAGCAGCCAAAAACCCGCAGGGGATAATGAAAAACTGTTTTTT.

The J gene is TRBJ2-4, the V gene TRBV7-2, with D possibly matching TRBD2 (5 bases). V was clipped by 3 bases and J by 1 base, with 10 bases between them. The germline CDR1 and CDR2 sequences are SGHTA and FQGNSA. This CDR3 contains 15 residues. The CDR3 spells CASSLGRGAKNIQYF. The CDR3 bases are TGTGCCAGCAGCTTGGGCCGAGGGGCCAAAAACATTCAGTACTTC.

The chain combines TRBV7-2 with TRBJ2-6, with a weak D call TRBD1 (6 bases). The CDR3 contains 16 residues. Trimming took off 5 bases at V and 4 bases at J, with 15 bases between the two ends. The V gene's germline CDR1 is SGHTA and CDR2 FQGNSA. CDR3 sequence: CASSGTSGLGANVLTF. The CDR3 DNA is TGTGCCAGCAGCGGGACATCAGGGCTCGGGGCCAACGTCCTGACTTTC.

The V gene is TRBV6-6, the J gene TRBJ1-3; 7 positions match TRBD1. V trimming: 0 bases; J trimming: 4 bases; junction bases outside the gene matches: 3. There are 15 residues in the CDR3. The germline gives CDR1 MNHNY, CDR2 SVGAGI (reference sequence). The CDR3 sequence is CASSYSKGQGNTIYF. The CDR3 DNA reads TGTGCCAGCAGTTACTCGAAGGGACAGGGAAACACCATATATTTT.

The V call is TRBV3-1 (or the pseudogene TRBV3-2), the J call TRBJ2-7; tentatively, D is TRBD1 (5 bases). CDR1 is LGHDT, CDR2 YNNKEL, per germline (reference sequence). The CDR3 covers 14 residues. V lost 2 bases and J lost 1, with 9 bases in between. CDR3 protein: CASSQSRVSYEQYF. In nucleotides, the CDR3 is TGTGCCAGCAGCCAATCCAGGGTTTCCTACGAGCAGTACTTC.

This chain joins TRBV27 and TRBJ1-1; 9 bases agree with TRBD1. Germline V gene lookup returns CDR1 MNHEY and CDR2 SMNVEV (reference sequence). The CDR3 is made up of 15 amino acids. The trim removed 6 bases at V and 3 bases at J, leaving 8 bases unmatched. CDR3 loop: CASSPQDRGDTEAFF. The CDR3 DNA sequence: TGTGCCAGCAGCCCCCAAGACAGGGGGGACACTGAAGCTTTCTTT.

The rearrangement links TRBV24-1 to TRBJ2-2, with D uncertain. The CDR3 sequence is 16 residues long. Germline assignment: CDR1 KGHDR and CDR2 SFDVKD. The V end was cut by 7 bases, the J end by 3 bases, with 17 bases between. In DNA, the CDR3 is TGTGCCACCAGGCCGAGTGAGGTTTTCTACACCGGGGAGCTGTTTTTT. Amino acid sequence: CATRPSEVFYTGELFF.

The rearrangement links TRBV5-1 to TRBJ2-1; D gene ambiguous. Trimming removed 4 bases at V and 0 bases at J, with 8 bases between. Germline CDR1 SGHRS, CDR2 YFSETQ. CDR3 length: 14 amino acids. CDR3 DNA sequence: TGCGCCAGCAGCCCCTTAAACTCCTACAATGAGCAGTTCTTC. Its translation is CASSPLNSYNEQFF.

The chain links TRBV6-5 to TRBJ1-2, with D maybe TRBD1 (5 bases). Trimming took off 2 bases at V and 4 bases at J, with 8 bases between the two ends. CDR3 length equals 13 residues. CDR1 is MNHEY and CDR2 is SVGAGI in the germline V gene. The CDR3 protein is CASSYRGIYGYTF. In DNA, the CDR3 is TGTGCCAGCAGTTACAGGGGAATCTATGGCTACACCTTC.

This chain joins TRBV28 and TRBJ1-2, with D possibly being TRBD1 (5 bases). V was trimmed by 5 bases and J by 0 bases, leaving 10 bases between them. Looked up from germline, CDR1 is MDHEN and CDR2 is SYDVKM. CDR3 length: 14 amino acids. The CDR3 protein is CASSPPGTNYGYTF. The CDR3 bases are TGTGCCAGCAGTCCCCCAGGGACTAACTATGGCTACACCTTC.

This chain links TRBV3-1 (or the pseudogene TRBV3-2) with TRBJ2-7, with D perhaps matching TRBD2 (5 bases). CDR1 and CDR2 from the germline V gene are LGHDT and YNNKEL (reference sequence). The CDR3 is 14 residues long. Trimming left V 0 bases short and J 6 bases short, with 12 bases between. The DNA of the CDR3 is TGTGCCAGCAGCCAAGATCGCCTAGCATTCGAGCAGTACTTC. It translates to CASSQDRLAFEQYF.

The chain combines TRBV21-1 with TRBJ2-2; TRBD1 is taken as the D call from the table, unchecked against the DNA. TRBV21-1 is a known pseudogene. CDR3 length: 16 amino acids. CDR3 nucleotides: TGTGCCAGCATCTTGACGGGACAGGGTAACACCGGGGAGCTGTTTTTT. This encodes CASILTGQGNTGELFF.

CDR3 in DNA: TGTGCCAGCAGCTCCCTAGCGGGTGCCTACAATGAGCAGTTCTTC. Translated, it gives CASSSLAGAYNEQFF. The V call is TRBV5-8, the J call TRBJ2-1, with 8 nucleotides matching TRBD2. The CDR3 covers 15 residues. J lost 2 bases, V lost 3 bases, and 4 bases had no gene match. The germline V gene encodes CDR1 SGHTS and CDR2 YDEGEE. Full variable domain (remainder filled in from reference TRBV5-8 and TRBJ2-1): EAGVTQSPTHLIKTRGQQATLRCSPISGHTSVYWYQQALGLGLQFLLWYDEGEERNRGNFPPRFSGRQFPNYSSELNVNALELEDSALYLCASSSLAGAYNEQFFGPGTRLTVL.

This chain uses TRBV7-2 with TRBJ2-5, with 7 bases that match TRBD1. Trimming cost V 5 bases and J 3 bases; bases outside gene matches: 15. Germline V gives CDR1 SGHTA, CDR2 FQGNSA. This CDR3 region has 17 residues. The DNA of the CDR3 is TGTGCCAGCAGCAAAGACAGGGTTGGTGGGTGGGAAGAGACCCAGTACTTC. Protein product: CASSKDRVGGWEETQYF.

This rearrangement joins TRBV6-5 to TRBJ2-7; 9 bases line up with TRBD2. CDR1 MNHEY and CDR2 SVGAGI come from the germline V gene. The CDR3 is 15 residues long. V dropped 5 bases and J dropped 5; count of bases not matched to a gene: 10. The CDR3 is CASSRGGRAPDEQYF. CDR3 sequence (DNA): TGTGCCAGCAGTCGAGGCGGGAGGGCCCCCGACGAGCAGTACTTC.

The genes are TRBV28 and TRBJ1-5; D possibly corresponds to TRBD1 (5 bases). Germline-derived CDR1 and CDR2 are MDHEN and SYDVKM. The CDR3 contains 18 residues. The ends were cut back, 2 bases at V and 1 base at J, with 18 bases in the middle. CDR3 amino acids: CASSLPTGRAGSNQPQHF. In DNA, the CDR3 is TGTGCCAGCAGTTTACCGACGGGCAGGGCTGGGAGCAATCAGCCCCAGCATTTT. Together with reference TRBV28 and TRBJ1-5, the CDR3 gives the full variable domain: DVKVTQSSRYLVKRTGEKVFLECVQDMDHENMFWYRQDPGLGLRLIYFSYDVKMKEKGDIPEGYSVSREKKERFSLILESASTNQTSMYLCASSLPTGRAGSNQPQHFGDGTRLSIL.

The chain couples TRBV2 to TRBJ2-1; 12 nucleotides agree with TRBD2. Germline loops: CDR1 SNHLY, CDR2 FYNNEI. The J segment lost 0 bases and the V segment lost 6 bases, leaving 6 bases of the junction unmatched. The CDR3 sequence is 17 residues long. CDR3 DNA: TGTGCCAGCAGGGGGAGACTAGCGGGGGCCTCCTACAATGAGCAGTTCTTC. It is translated as CASRGRLAGASYNEQFF. The complete variable domain, with remaining parts taken from reference TRBV2 and TRBJ2-1, reads EPEVTQTPSHQVTQMGQEVILRCVPISNHLYFYWYRQILGQKVEFLVSFYNNEISEKSEIFDDQFSVERPDGSNFTLKIRSTKLEDSAMYFCASRGRLAGASYNEQFFGPGTRLTVL.

V and J are TRBV2 and TRBJ1-1; 10 nucleotides line up with TRBD1. The CDR3 runs 16 residues. V lost 3 bases, J lost 4 bases, and 8 bases stayed unmatched. From germline, CDR1 is SNHLY and CDR2 FYNNEI. CDR3 coding DNA: TGTGCCAGCAGTGAGCCGGGGGACAGGGGTAGCACTGAAGCTTTCTTT. Its translation: CASSEPGDRGSTEAFF.

The rearrangement uses TRBV29-1 and TRBJ2-7, with TRBD2 as a possible D gene (5 bases). With 0 bases removed from V and 3 bases from J, the gap between germline ends came to 15 bases. The CDR3 totals 15 residues. Germline CDR1 SQVTM, CDR2 ANQGSEA. Here the CDR3 reads CSVEDRVLRGYEQYF. In DNA form, the CDR3 reads TGCAGCGTTGAAGATCGGGTTCTACGGGGCTACGAGCAGTACTTC.

The V and J genes are TRBV5-5 and TRBJ1-1, with D unclear. The CDR3 is 18 residues long. Germline CDR1 SGHKS, CDR2 YYEKEE (reference sequence). Trimming cost V 0 bases and J 4 bases, with 22 bases left between them. CDR3 in amino acids: CASSLASSRGWRTTEAFF. CDR3 nucleotide sequence: TGTGCCAGCAGCTTGGCCAGTAGCAGAGGCTGGAGAACCACTGAAGCTTTCTTT.